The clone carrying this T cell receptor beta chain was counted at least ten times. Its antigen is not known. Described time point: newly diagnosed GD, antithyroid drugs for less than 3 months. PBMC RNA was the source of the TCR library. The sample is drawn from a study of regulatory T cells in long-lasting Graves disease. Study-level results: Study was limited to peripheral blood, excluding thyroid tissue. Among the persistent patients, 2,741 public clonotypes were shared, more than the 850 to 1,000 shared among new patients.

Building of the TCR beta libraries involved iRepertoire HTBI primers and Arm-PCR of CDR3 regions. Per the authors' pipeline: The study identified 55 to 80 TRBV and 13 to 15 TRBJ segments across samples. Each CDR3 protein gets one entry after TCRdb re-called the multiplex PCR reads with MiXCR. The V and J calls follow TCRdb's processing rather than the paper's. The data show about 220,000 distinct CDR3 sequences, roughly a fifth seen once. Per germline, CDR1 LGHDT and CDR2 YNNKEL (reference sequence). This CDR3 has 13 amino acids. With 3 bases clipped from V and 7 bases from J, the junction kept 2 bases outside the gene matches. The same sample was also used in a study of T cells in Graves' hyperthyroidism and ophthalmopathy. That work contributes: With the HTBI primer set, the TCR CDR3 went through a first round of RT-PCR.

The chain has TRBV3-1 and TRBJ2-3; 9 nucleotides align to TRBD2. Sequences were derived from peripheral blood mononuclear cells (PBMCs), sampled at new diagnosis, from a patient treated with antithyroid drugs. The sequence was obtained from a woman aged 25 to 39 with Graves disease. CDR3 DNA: TGTGCCAGCAGCCAGGGACTAGCCTATACGCAGTATTTT. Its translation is CASSQGLAYTQYF.